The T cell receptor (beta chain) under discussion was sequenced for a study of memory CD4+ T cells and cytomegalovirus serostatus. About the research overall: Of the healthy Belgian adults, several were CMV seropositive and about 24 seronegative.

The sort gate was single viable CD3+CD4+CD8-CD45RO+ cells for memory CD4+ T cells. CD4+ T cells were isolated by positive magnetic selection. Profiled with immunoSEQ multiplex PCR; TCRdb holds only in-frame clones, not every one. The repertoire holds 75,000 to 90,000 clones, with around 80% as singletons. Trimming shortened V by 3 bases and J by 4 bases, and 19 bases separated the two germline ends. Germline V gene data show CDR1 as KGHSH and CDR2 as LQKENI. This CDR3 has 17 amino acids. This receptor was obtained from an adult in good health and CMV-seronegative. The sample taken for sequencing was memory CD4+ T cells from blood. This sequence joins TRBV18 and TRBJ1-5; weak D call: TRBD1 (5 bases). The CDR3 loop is CASSPTSRDGLNQPQHF. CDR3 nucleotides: TGTGCCAGCTCACCTACTAGCCGGGACGGACTAAATCAGCCCCAGCATTTT.